The text below deals with one T cell receptor beta chain. This specimen belongs to a study of blood T cell repertoires in COVID-19. Study in general: Italy, Spain and the United States were the sources of the convalescent and acute COVID-19 samples.

This CDR3 region has 14 residues. Germline CDR1 SGHNT, CDR2 YENEEA. The V segment lost 5 bases and the J segment 5 bases; nucleotides outside the gene matches: 6. In the original processing: From reference gene primer amplification, estimates of nucleated cell counts were derived. Assay used: immunoSEQ multiplex PCR; TCRdb lists only in-frame clones, some missing. The V and J calls and clone size come from that table; D and trimming were worked out from the DNA. The profile shows about 250,000 clones, more than 75% of them singletons. The TCR comes from a woman aged 40-49 years who had recovered from COVID-19. The V and J genes are TRBV11-3 and TRBJ2-1; 7 positions match TRBD2. The specimen was peripheral blood. The CDR3 sequence: CASSPTGLNNEQFF. In DNA form, the CDR3 reads TGTGCCAGCAGCCCCACGGGACTAAACAATGAGCAGTTCTTC.